This entry features one TCR beta chain sequence. The antigen remains unidentified. TCRdb re-called the reads with MiXCR, one entry per CDR3 protein. The table has roughly 71,000 distinct CDR3 sequences, around 63% seen once. Graft donor-derived T-allo10 cells were described as host-alloantigen-specific, anergic, and alloantigen-specifically suppressive. This record comes from a study of type 1 regulatory T cells. Turning to the study itself: T-allo10 is a Tr1-enriched, alloantigen-specific CD4 T cell product made in vitro.

The CDR3 consists of 17 residues. V was clipped by 3 bases and J by 0 bases, with 13 bases between them. The germline gives CDR1 SGHRS, CDR2 YFSETQ. Sequenced: cultured T cells, either the whole culture or a sorted T cell fraction (not recorded which). As to subset: Tr1-enriched cell product generated in vitro against host alloantigens. This rearrangement joins TRBV5-1 to TRBJ2-6; D could derive from TRBD1 or TRBD2 (5 bases each). The clonotype comes from a human donor in good health. The chain's CDR3 is CASSSGLRGSGANVLTF. DNA of the CDR3: TGCGCCAGCAGCTCGGGCTTGAGGGGCTCTGGGGCCAACGTCCTGACTTTC.